This T cell receptor (beta chain) was retrieved from a study of blood T cell repertoires in COVID-19. V was pared by 2 bases and J by 0 bases, with 3 bases of the junction left unmatched. The CDR3 runs 15 residues. Per the germline V gene, CDR1 is LGHDT and CDR2 is YNNKEL (reference sequence). Assay used: immunoSEQ multiplex PCR; TCRdb lists only in-frame clones, some missing. The sample lists approximately 120,000 clones; about 79% were seen once. The clonotype comes from an elderly woman with active or convalescent COVID-19. Input material: peripheral blood. The V gene is TRBV3-1 (or the pseudogene TRBV3-2), the J gene TRBJ1-1, with TRBD1 matching over 7 bases. Here the CDR3 reads CASSQPGQMNTEAFF. In nucleotides, the CDR3 is TGTGCCAGCAGCCAACCGGGACAGATGAACACTGAAGCTTTCTTT.